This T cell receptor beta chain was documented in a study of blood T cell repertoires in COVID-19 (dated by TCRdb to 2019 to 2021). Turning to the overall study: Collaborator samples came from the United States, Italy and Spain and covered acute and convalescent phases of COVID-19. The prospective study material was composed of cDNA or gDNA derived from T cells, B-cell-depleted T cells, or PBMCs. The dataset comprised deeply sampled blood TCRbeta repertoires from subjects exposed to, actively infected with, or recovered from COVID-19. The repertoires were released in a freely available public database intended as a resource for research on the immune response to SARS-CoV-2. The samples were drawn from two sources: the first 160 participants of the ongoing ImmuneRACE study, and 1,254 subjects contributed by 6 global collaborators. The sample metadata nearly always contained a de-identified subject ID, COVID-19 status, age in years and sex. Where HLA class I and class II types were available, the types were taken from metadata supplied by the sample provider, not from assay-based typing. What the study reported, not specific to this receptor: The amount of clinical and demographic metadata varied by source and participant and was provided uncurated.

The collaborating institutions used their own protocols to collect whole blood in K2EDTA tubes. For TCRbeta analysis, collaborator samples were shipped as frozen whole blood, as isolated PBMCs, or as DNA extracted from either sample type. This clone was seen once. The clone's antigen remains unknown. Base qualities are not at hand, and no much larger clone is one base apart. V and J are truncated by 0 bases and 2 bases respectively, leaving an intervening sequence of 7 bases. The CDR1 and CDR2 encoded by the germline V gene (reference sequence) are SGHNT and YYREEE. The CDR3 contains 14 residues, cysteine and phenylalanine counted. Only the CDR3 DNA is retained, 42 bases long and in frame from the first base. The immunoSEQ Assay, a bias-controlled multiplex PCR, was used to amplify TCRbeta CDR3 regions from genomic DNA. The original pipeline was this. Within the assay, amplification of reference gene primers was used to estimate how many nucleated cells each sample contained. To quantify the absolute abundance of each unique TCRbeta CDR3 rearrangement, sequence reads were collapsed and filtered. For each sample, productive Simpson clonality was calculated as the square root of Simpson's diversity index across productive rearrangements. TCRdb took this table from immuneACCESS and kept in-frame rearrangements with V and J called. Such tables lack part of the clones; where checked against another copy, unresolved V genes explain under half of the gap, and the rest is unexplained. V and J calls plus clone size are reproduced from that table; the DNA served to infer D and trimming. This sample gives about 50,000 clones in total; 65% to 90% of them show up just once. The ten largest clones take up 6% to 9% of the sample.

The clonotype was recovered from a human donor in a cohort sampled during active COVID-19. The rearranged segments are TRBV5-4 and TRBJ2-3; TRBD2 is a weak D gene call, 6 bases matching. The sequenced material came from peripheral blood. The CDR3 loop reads CASSLGEATDTQYF. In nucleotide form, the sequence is TGTGCCAGCAGCTTGGGGGAGGCCACAGATACGCAGTATTTT. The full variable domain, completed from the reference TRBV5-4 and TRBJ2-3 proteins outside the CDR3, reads ETGVTQSPTHLIKTRGQQVTLRCSSQSGHNTVSWYQQALGQGPQFIFQYYREEENGRGNFPPRFSGLQFPNYSSELNVNALELDDSALYLCASSLGEATDTQYFGPGTRLTVL.